The T cell receptor beta chain described here comes from a study of identical twins. The CDR3 totals 15 residues. CDR1 SGDLS and CDR2 YYNGEE come from the germline V gene. The V and J ends lost 0 bases and 5 bases, in that order; junction bases with no gene match: 7. MiXCR, applied by TCRdb to the 5' RACE reads, yields one record per CDR3 protein. The sample lists about 730,000 distinct CDR3 sequences; about 20% were seen once. Separately, the same data were catalogued under a study of T cells expressing NK-cell markers.

This TCR derives from a woman aged 18-30 years in good health. Sample: PBMCs. The rearrangement joins TRBV9 to TRBJ2-7, with 8 bases lining up with TRBD1. The CDR3 loop is CASSVGAWGQDEQYF. As DNA, the CDR3 is TGTGCCAGCAGCGTAGGGGCTTGGGGACAGGACGAGCAGTACTTC.